The rows below give T cell receptor beta chains drawn from one sample of a study of blood T cell repertoires in COVID-19. The assay was immunoSEQ multiplex PCR, and TCRdb's table has in-frame clones only and misses some. The data hold about 290,000 clones, with roughly 89% observed a single time. Sequencing was done on a sample of peripheral blood. The receptors were gathered from a woman in her 30s with COVID-19, enrolled during active disease. The CDR3 runs from the conserved cysteine through the conserved F or W. Expanded clones get a size class; other rows say once, few or many, or leave the size out.

abundance,v_gene,j_gene,CDR3aa
-,TRBV2,TRBJ1-5,CASTTDRYYSNQPQHF
once,TRBV6-6,TRBJ2-7,CASRDRGFSYEQYF
-,TRBV10-3,TRBJ2-5,CAISRGAQETQYF
-,TRBV5-1,TRBJ1-4,CASSLVGQALNEKLFF
-,TRBV27,TRBJ1-2,CASTSAGSSNYGYTF
-,TRBV5-1,TRBJ2-3,CASSPDGLAGGLLSADTQYF
-,TRBV6-5,TRBJ1-3,CASNQGAPGNTIYF
-,TRBV19,TRBJ1-4,CASRLSVTTNEKLFF
-,TRBV5-4,TRBJ1-2,CASSLQGDGYTF
-,TRBV18,TRBJ1-6,CASSNYNSPLHF
-,TRBV28,TRBJ1-4,CASTAGGENEKLFF
-,TRBV29-1,TRBJ2-6,CSVERDRGLGANVLTF
-,TRBV5-5,TRBJ1-5,CASSGRVGSNQPQHF
-,TRBV28,TRBJ2-1,CASRLHSGVYNEQFF
few,TRBV5-1,TRBJ1-4,CASSLDRATNEKLFF
-,TRBV24-1,TRBJ2-2,CATSGLAGRPGELFF
-,TRBV5-5,TRBJ1-1,CASSLGPSSAREAFF
-,TRBV7-8,TRBJ1-3,CASSLAGTSSGNTIYF
once,TRBV7-9,TRBJ2-1,CASSSRSGGVGEQFF
once,TRBV15,TRBJ1-6,CATSRAGQQNSPLHF
few,TRBV25-1,TRBJ2-7,CASSELKQGGYEQYF
-,TRBV11-2,TRBJ1-1,CASSERTAMNTEAFF
-,TRBV27,TRBJ2-7,CASSTGTGQGQAYEQYF
once,TRBV7-9,TRBJ1-1,CASSSPGGQGMTEAFF
-,TRBV28,TRBJ1-1,CASSLFTSEAFF
-,TRBV19,TRBJ1-5,CASSVTYEGPQHF
few,TRBV3-1/TRBV3-2,TRBJ1-1,CASSLTWLNTEAFF
once,TRBV18,TRBJ1-1,CASSPTRGRDTEAFF
-,TRBV18,TRBJ2-1,CASSPPPGGGNEQFF
once,TRBV19,TRBJ1-1,CASSIGGAWTEAFF
-,TRBV3-1/TRBV3-2,TRBJ1-2,CASSQSRVWGYTF
once,TRBV7-2,TRBJ2-3,CASSLAVAGPTDTQYF
few,TRBV19,TRBJ1-2,CASSLMTGRGYTF
-,TRBV28,TRBJ1-2,CASSSSWGYTF
-,TRBV2,TRBJ2-5,CATRRDRGNLETQYF
-,TRBV27,TRBJ2-5,CASSIAGNQETQYF
once,TRBV7-2,TRBJ2-3,CASSFFSTDTQYF
-,TRBV24-1,TRBJ1-5,CATSEDRDSGPQHF
-,TRBV3-1/TRBV3-2,TRBJ1-2,CASSGALQTYGYTF
once,TRBV28,TRBJ2-3,CAPSWDRGTDTQYF
-,TRBV13,TRBJ1-1,CASSFGEAEAFF